The entry that follows covers one T cell receptor beta chain sequence. Profiled with immunoSEQ multiplex PCR; TCRdb holds only in-frame clones, not every one. The sample includes 600,000 to 750,000 clones, around 77% of them seen just once. These data come from a study of shared clonotypes between healthy human individuals. CDR3 length equals 13 residues. In germline, CDR1 is SGHTA, CDR2 FQGTGA. V was shortened by 8 bases and J by 4 bases, with 11 bases between the two germline ends. This clonotype was obtained from a woman in her thirties in good health. Sequencing was performed on memory CD4+ T cells sorted from blood. Subset defined: CD45RA-negative fraction. The chain couples TRBV7-3 to TRBJ1-4; no reliable D call. CDR3 DNA sequence: TGTGCCAGCGGTTTGGACGGTAATGAAAAACTGTTTTTT. Protein product: CASGLDGNEKLFF.